A single sample is the source of the 15 T cell receptor beta chains below, sequenced in a study of shared clonotypes between healthy human individuals. Libraries were prepared by immunoSEQ multiplex PCR; TCRdb keeps only in-frame clonotypes and omits some of them. The repertoire holds approximately 1,000,000 clones, with 75% to 80% as singletons. Sample: memory CD4+ T cells from PBMCs. Subset specified: CD45RA-negative fraction. The source is a man younger than 30 in good health. Some clones in this sample may be carry-over from other donors' samples.

The J gene is TRBJ2-1, the V gene TRBV7-2; possible D gene TRBD2, 5 bases. This CDR3 region has 15 residues. Deletions cut 6 bases from V and 1 base from J, with 13 bases between. Germline V CDR1 and CDR2: SGHTA, FQGNSA. DNA of the CDR3: TGTGCCAGCAGGGCCCGGGAACAGTCCTACAATGAGCAGTTCTTC. Its translation: CASRAREQSYNEQFF.

This clone was detected ten times or more. The CDR3 spells CASSFGDPRAGIDAEQYF. For the CDR3, the DNA is TGTGCCAGCAGTTTTGGGGACCCACGAGCGGGTATTGACGCCGAGCAGTACTTC. The chain employs TRBV27 and TRBJ2-7; possible D gene TRBD2, 6 bases. V dropped 3 bases and J dropped 6 bases, with 27 bases sitting between them. The CDR3 spans 18 residues. Germline lookup yields CDR1 MNHEY and CDR2 SMNVEV (reference sequence).

The rearrangement uses TRBV19 and TRBJ2-1, with 10 bases aligning to TRBD2. CDR1 is LNHDA, CDR2 SQIVND, per germline (reference sequence). CDR3 length equals 15 residues. V dropped 3 bases and J dropped 8; count of bases not matched to a gene: 7. The CDR3 loop is CASSISASGRHEQFF. The DNA for the CDR3 is TGTGCCAGTAGTATCTCGGCTAGCGGGAGACATGAGCAGTTCTTC.

V and J are TRBV5-1 and TRBJ1-4; D might be TRBD1 (5 bases). CDR3 size: 14 residues. Per germline, CDR1 SGHRS and CDR2 YFSETQ. V was clipped by 4 bases and J by 5 bases, with 12 bases between them. The CDR3 sequence: CASSLTEENEKLFF. CDR3 coding DNA: TGCGCCAGCAGCCTGACAGAAGAGAATGAAAAACTGTTTTTT.

The chain carries TRBV18 and TRBJ1-1; D is perhaps TRBD1 (6 bases). Trimming left V 3 bases short and J 7 bases short, with 12 bases between. Germline V gene sequence: CDR1 KGHSH, CDR2 LQKENI. The CDR3 contains 13 residues. The CDR3 here is CASSPYGQHEAFF. CDR3 coding DNA: TGTGCCAGCTCACCCTACGGACAGCATGAAGCTTTCTTT. Variable domain in full (rest from reference TRBV18 and TRBJ1-1): NAGVMQNPRHLVRRRGQEARLRCSPMKGHSHVYWYRQLPEEGLKFMVYLQKENIIDESGMPKERFSAEFPKEGPSILRIQQVVRGDSAAYFCASSPYGQHEAFFGQGTRLTVV.

The chain is built from TRBV6-6 and TRBJ1-2; a possible D gene is TRBD1 (6 bases). The V gene's germline CDR1 is MNHNY and CDR2 SVGAGI (reference sequence). V lost 6 bases and J lost 8, with 16 bases in between. CDR3 length: 13 amino acids. The CDR3 sequence is CASRTDRLEGYTF. The DNA of the CDR3 is TGTGCCAGCAGGACCGACAGGCTCGAGGGCTACACCTTC.

This clone has a single count. This sequence joins TRBV7-3 and TRBJ2-1; D possibly corresponds to TRBD2 (5 bases). This CDR3 spans 16 amino acids. The V and J ends lost 0 bases and 3 bases respectively, with 12 bases between them. From germline, CDR1 is SGHTA and CDR2 FQGTGA. CDR3 amino acids: CASSLTPAGDYNEQFF. In nucleotides, the CDR3 is TGTGCCAGCAGCTTAACTCCTGCCGGGGACTACAATGAGCAGTTCTTC.

The chain links TRBV5-5 to TRBJ2-6; D unclear. The germline V gene encodes CDR1 SGHKS and CDR2 YYEKEE (reference sequence). The CDR3 loop spans 16 amino acids. Deletions cut 6 bases from V and 2 bases from J, with 15 bases between. The CDR3 loop is CASTMNRGTGANVLTF. In DNA form, the CDR3 reads TGTGCCAGCACCATGAATCGTGGAACTGGGGCCAACGTCCTGACTTTC.

The chain links TRBV5-6 to TRBJ2-3; 9 bases align to TRBD2. Germline values: CDR1 SGHDT, CDR2 YYEEEE. Trimming at V came to 1 base and at J to 3 bases, leaving 12 bases not matched to a gene. This CDR3 has 18 residues. CDR3 loop: CASSLYSGSIRGTDTQYF. The CDR3 DNA follows: TGTGCCAGCAGCTTGTATAGCGGGAGCATACGTGGGACAGATACGCAGTATTTT.

This clone was detected only a few times. The J gene is TRBJ1-2, the V gene TRBV7-2; perhaps TRBD1 as D (5 bases). The CDR3 is 13 amino acids. From germline, CDR1 is SGHTA and CDR2 FQGNSA. Deletions cut 5 bases from V and 0 bases from J, with 7 bases between. The CDR3 nucleotides read TGTGCCAGCAGCCGACAGCCTAACTATGGCTACACCTTC. Its protein is CASSRQPNYGYTF.

The chain joins TRBV5-1 to TRBJ2-2; 8 bases fit TRBD1. V shed 7 bases, J shed 5 bases, and the junction held 10 bases outside the gene matches. The germline CDR1 and CDR2 sequences are SGHRS and YFSETQ. This CDR3 spans 15 amino acids. CDR3 bases: TGCGCCAGCGCAAGCCAGGGGGCTCAGACCGGGGAGCTGTTTTTT. It translates to CASASQGAQTGELFF.

V is TRBV5-1 and J is TRBJ1-2; D is unclear. The CDR3 covers 14 residues. V gave up 2 bases and J gave up 6 bases, with 14 bases separating them. Germline values: CDR1 SGHRS, CDR2 YFSETQ. The CDR3 bases are TGCGCCAGCAGCTTAAGAGACAAGAAGGATGGCTACACCTTC. It specifies CASSLRDKKDGYTF.

J is TRBJ2-3 and V is TRBV19; the D is unclear. V was cut by 3 bases and J by 7 bases, with 14 bases left in between. This CDR3 has 14 amino acids. In germline, CDR1 is LNHDA, CDR2 SQIVND (reference sequence). The CDR3 here is CASSILSFENTQYF. The CDR3, as DNA: TGTGCCAGTAGTATCCTCTCGTTCGAAAATACGCAGTATTTT.

This chain connects TRBV30 to TRBJ2-2; perhaps D is TRBD1 or TRBD2 (5 bases each). The CDR3 spans 14 residues. The V gene lost 2 bases and the J gene lost 6 bases, with 13 bases spanning the gap. Germline values: CDR1 GTSNPN, CDR2 SVGIG (reference sequence). The CDR3 here is CAWSTGGLAGELFF. CDR3 sequence (DNA): TGTGCCTGGAGTACAGGCGGACTGGCCGGGGAGCTGTTTTTT.

With respect to this clone: Other nucleotide sequences from this sample produce the same CDR3. The V call is TRBV18, the J call TRBJ2-6, with D hard to call. The germline V gene encodes CDR1 KGHSH and CDR2 LQKENI. This CDR3 has 13 residues. V lost 2 bases, J lost 4 bases, and 3 bases lay in between. CDR3 amino acids: CASSPAGANVLTF. The CDR3 region has the DNA TGTGCCAGCTCACCAGCCGGGGCCAACGTCCTGACTTTC.